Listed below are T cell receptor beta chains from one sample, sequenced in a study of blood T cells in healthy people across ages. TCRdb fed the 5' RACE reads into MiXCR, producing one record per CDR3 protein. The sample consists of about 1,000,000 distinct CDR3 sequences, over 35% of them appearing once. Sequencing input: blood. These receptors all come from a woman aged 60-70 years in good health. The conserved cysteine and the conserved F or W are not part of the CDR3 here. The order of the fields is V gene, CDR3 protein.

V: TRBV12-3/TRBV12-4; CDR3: ASSGRLWTSGGFSTDTQY
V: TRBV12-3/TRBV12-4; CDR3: ASSLTDGKSSYNEQF
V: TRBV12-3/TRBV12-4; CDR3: ASSTGKFTDTQY
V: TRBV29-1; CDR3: SVEGGRCNEQF
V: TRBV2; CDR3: ASSEALTNYNEQF
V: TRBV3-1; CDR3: ASSPAWEGETQY
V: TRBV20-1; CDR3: SASTGGASDTQY
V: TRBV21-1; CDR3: ASSPRPRTDTQY
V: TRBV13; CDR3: ASSRGQGVTAGELF
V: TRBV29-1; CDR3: SATQGRETQY
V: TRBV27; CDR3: ASSWGSEGYGYT
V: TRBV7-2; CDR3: ASSSRAGDLYNEQF
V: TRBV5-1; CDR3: ASSLGTVTEKLF
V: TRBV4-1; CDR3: ASSRAGAEGYEQY
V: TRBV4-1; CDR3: ASSQPQGGGEETQY
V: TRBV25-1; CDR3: ASSGKGPRKETQY
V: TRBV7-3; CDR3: ASSRDRLSGYT
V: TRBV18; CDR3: ASSQGVGYEQY
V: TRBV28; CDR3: ANSPPLQGSGYGYT
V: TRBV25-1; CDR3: ASSEEATTDTQY
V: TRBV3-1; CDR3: ASRGTGMIDEQY
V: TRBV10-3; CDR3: AISGTGGISDTQY
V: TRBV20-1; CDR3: SAGRGATGPYEQY
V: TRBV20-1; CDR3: SATRGGTANQPQH
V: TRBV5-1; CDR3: ASSVDAGGDEQY
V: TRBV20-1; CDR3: SADLGGTREQF
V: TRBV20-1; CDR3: SAIDNERF
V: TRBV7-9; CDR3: ASSLRGGSTNEKLF
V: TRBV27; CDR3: ASSPTTGVKNIQY
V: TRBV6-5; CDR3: ASSSALSYEQY
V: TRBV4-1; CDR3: ASSQSGTGVNEQF
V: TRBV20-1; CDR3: SARDGTSVFRGGADTQY
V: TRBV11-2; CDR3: ASRQTSIEKLF
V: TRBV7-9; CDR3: ASSPGRLGTGGNAEAF
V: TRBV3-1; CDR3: ASSLKRETTYEQY
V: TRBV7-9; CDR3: ASSLAGIGTYEQF
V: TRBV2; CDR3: ASRTGLAALEQY
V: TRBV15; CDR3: ATSRQTSGSTDTQY
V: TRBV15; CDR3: ATSRAGGPRYEQF
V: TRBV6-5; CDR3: ASSYSNVGETQY
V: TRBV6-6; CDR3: ASSYIQGSGVGEQY
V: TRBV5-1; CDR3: ASSLFAATSINEQY
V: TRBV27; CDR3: ASGRQSSYEQY
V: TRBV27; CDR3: ASSLRGGRETQY
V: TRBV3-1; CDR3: ASSQDAVRGSKQY
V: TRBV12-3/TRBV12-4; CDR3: ASSGYRGPEETQY
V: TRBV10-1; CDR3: ASRKRESSYEQY
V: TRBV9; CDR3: ASSVEGGSETQY
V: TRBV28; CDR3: ASSYSWTDDCEQY
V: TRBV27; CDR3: ASSKPGPAEKLF
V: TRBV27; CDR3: ATSEGSTDTQY